This T cell receptor beta chain emerged from a study of cytomegalovirus exposure and HLA in healthy donors. Findings and caveats of the study: Previously analyzed data showed that most TCR beta V segments were productive at a frequency of about 87% or about 30%. Listed as cytomegalovirus-associated were 164 TCR beta chains. V- and J-gene trimming in TCR beta was tied to a missense DCLRE1C variant by an analysis performed later.

With regard to this clone: The antigen is unknown.

Trimming removed 0 bases at V and 2 bases at J, with 14 bases between. CDR3 length equals 16 residues. Germline V gene sequence: CDR1 SGHNT, CDR2 YYREEE (reference sequence). The PCR used 60 Vbeta and 13 Jbeta primers. Sequencing was performed with immunoSEQ multiplex PCR; in TCRdb, only in-frame clones are kept and a portion is missing. The sample carries 200,000 to 250,000 clones, about 78% recorded once. Sequenced sample: PBMCs. The receptor was isolated from a woman in her twenties or thirties in good health and CMV-seronegative. J is TRBJ1-1 and V is TRBV5-4, with a possible D match to TRBD1 (5 bases). CDR3 in amino acids: CASSLGTLNRNTEAFF. Here the CDR3 DNA reads TGTGCCAGCAGCTTGGGGACACTGAACCGTAACACTGAAGCTTTCTTT.